This T cell receptor beta chain comes out of a study of naive and memory T cell subsets. Overall study findings and caveats: Between naive and memory subsets, TCR abundance power law exponents differed. In naive cells, over 90% of TCR sequences were seen only once.

Details on this clonotype: The target antigen is unknown.

Effector memory cells were sorted as CD45RA-CD27-, EMRA cells as CD45RA+CD27-. Both TRBC1 and TRBC2 were covered by a beta constant-region primer of two equimolar oligonucleotides. Ligated cDNA was amplified by four rounds of PCR with nested alpha and beta constant-region primers and SP2. TCRdb fed the UMI-ligation and nested PCR reads into MiXCR, producing one record per CDR3 protein. Of approximately 8,100 distinct CDR3 sequences listed, around 28% are singletons. Germline CDR1 is MGHDK and CDR2 is SYGVNS. The CDR3 loop spans 13 amino acids. V lost 6 bases and J lost 5, with 14 bases in between. The sequenced sample was CD8+ TEMRA cells from blood. Subset noted: effector memory re-expressing CD45RA, CD45RA+ CD27-. This TCR was sampled from a human donor in good health. This chain links TRBV25-1 with TRBJ2-7; D is possibly TRBD1 (6 bases). CDR3 sequence reads: CASSPTGTNEQYF. CDR3 DNA sequence: TGTGCCAGCAGCCCCACTGGGACAAACGAGCAGTACTTC.